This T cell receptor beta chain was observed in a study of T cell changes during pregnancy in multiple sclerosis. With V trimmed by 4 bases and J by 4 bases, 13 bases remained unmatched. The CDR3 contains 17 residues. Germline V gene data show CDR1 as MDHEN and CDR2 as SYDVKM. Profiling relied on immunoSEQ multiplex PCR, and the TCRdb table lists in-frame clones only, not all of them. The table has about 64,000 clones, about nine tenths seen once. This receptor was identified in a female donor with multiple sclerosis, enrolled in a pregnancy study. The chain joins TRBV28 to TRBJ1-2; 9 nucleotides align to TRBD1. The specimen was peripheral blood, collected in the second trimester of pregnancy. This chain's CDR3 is CASSSPGTGRKGYGYTF. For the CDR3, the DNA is TGTGCCAGCAGTTCCCCCGGGACAGGGAGAAAAGGCTATGGCTACACCTTC.